These 22 T cell receptor beta chains came from one sample sequenced in a study of lymphopenia after photon versus proton radiotherapy. The repertoire was sequenced with immunoSEQ multiplex PCR; TCRdb's copy has only in-frame clones and lacks some. The table lists more than 25,000 clones, around 87% of them singletons. Specimen: peripheral blood, collected from a patient treated with proton-based radiotherapy. Source of these receptors: a woman in her sixties or seventies with cholangiocarcinoma. Some clones in this sample may be carry-over from other donors' samples.

By share, this clone ranks as medium-sized (0.01 to 0.1%). The chain links TRBV2 to TRBJ1-6, with 7 bases matching TRBD1. The CDR3 extends over 14 amino acids. The V gene's germline CDR1 is SNHLY and CDR2 FYNNEI. V lost 4 bases to trimming and J lost 10 bases; unmatched junction nucleotides: 7. CDR3 DNA sequence: TGTGCCAGCAGTGCAACAGGGGAAGGATCACCCCTCCACTTT. It is translated as CASSATGEGSPLHF.

This rearrangement joins TRBV5-1 to TRBJ2-7; D is perhaps TRBD1 or TRBD2 (6 bases each). The ends were cut back, 3 bases at V and 4 bases at J, with 17 bases in the middle. Germline V gene data show CDR1 as SGHRS and CDR2 as YFSETQ. The CDR3 length is 15 residues. The CDR3, as DNA: TGCGCCAGCAGCTATGGTGGGGGCGCGGGATACGAGCAGTACTTC. The encoded protein is CASSYGGGAGYEQYF.

V gene TRBV7-8 combines with J gene TRBJ2-7; D might be TRBD1 or TRBD2, each matching 6 bases. Deletions cut 7 bases from V and 6 bases from J, with 22 bases between. The CDR3 sequence is 15 residues long. Germline V gene lookup returns CDR1 SGHVS and CDR2 FQNEAQ. The CDR3 DNA sequence: TGTGCCAGCAACTACCAGGGGCTAGCGAGGGGCGAGCAGTACTTC. Its protein product is CASNYQGLARGEQYF.

The chain uses TRBV4-3 and TRBJ2-1; 8 bases match TRBD2. Germline assignment: CDR1 LGHNA and CDR2 YSLEER. The V segment lost 1 base and the J segment 9 bases; nucleotides outside the gene matches: 5. The CDR3 contains 14 residues. The CDR3 protein is CASSQGDGRVEQFF. The CDR3 region has the DNA TGCGCCAGCAGCCAAGGGGACGGGAGGGTTGAGCAGTTCTTC.

This chain connects TRBV5-8 to TRBJ1-6; maybe TRBD1 (5 bases). The ends were cut back, 3 bases at V and 9 bases at J, with 13 bases in the middle. The germline CDR1 and CDR2 sequences are SGHTS and YDEGEE. CDR3 length: 14 amino acids. CDR3 residues: CASSSGRGSSPLHF. CDR3 coding DNA: TGTGCCAGCAGCTCGGGACGGGGGAGTTCACCCCTCCACTTT.

This clone was observed a handful of times. Written as DNA, the CDR3 is TGTGCCAGTAGTATCGACAGGGTCACTGAAGCTTTCTTT. Translated, it gives CASSIDRVTEAFF. The chain uses TRBV19 and TRBJ1-1; 7 bases map to TRBD1. The CDR3 contains 13 residues. With V trimmed by 3 bases and J by 4 bases, 2 bases remained unmatched. From germline, CDR1 is LNHDA and CDR2 SQIVND (reference sequence).

J is TRBJ1-1 and V is TRBV30; D gene uncertain. The CDR3 has 12 residues. V lost 2 bases to trimming and J lost 3 bases, with 7 bases between them. In germline, CDR1 is GTSNPN, CDR2 SVGIG (reference sequence). Written as DNA, the CDR3 is TGTGCCTGGAGTTCCCGGCACACTGAAGCTTTCTTT. Translating it yields CAWSSRHTEAFF.

This clone was counted a single time. The gene calls are TRBV11-3 and TRBJ2-5; D gene uncertain. The V end lost 8 bases, the J end lost 5 bases, and 6 bases lay between the germline ends. This CDR3 is 10 amino acids long. CDR1 SGHNT and CDR2 YENEEA come from the germline V gene. CDR3 nucleotide sequence: TGTGCCAGCTTGCGGGAGACCCAGTACTTC. It specifies CASLRETQYF.

The chain recombines TRBV4-1 with TRBJ2-2, with 8 bases fitting TRBD2. V was pared by 1 base and J by 3 bases, with 7 bases of the junction left unmatched. This CDR3 region has 17 residues. Germline CDR1 reads MGHRA; CDR2 reads YSYEKL. As DNA, the CDR3 is TGCGCCAGCAGCCAAGTGCGGCTAGCGGGTTACACCGGGGAGCTGTTTTTT. Its protein is CASSQVRLAGYTGELFF.

This clone was observed a single time. This chain uses TRBV7-5 with TRBJ2-2; TRBD2, the D gene given by the table, was not confirmed from the DNA. TRBV7-5 is shown as a pseudogene. This CDR3 is 17 amino acids long. The CDR3 loop reads CARSLEGLAGHPGELFF. CDR3 in DNA: TGTGCCAGAAGCTTAGAGGGACTAGCGGGACACCCCGGGGAGCTGTTTTTT.

The gene calls are TRBV7-3 and TRBJ2-5; D might be TRBD2 (5 bases). In germline, CDR1 is SGHTA, CDR2 FQGTGA. The CDR3 is 14 residues long. V was pared by 3 bases and J by 4 bases, with 12 bases between. The CDR3 region is CASSFSGFGETQYF. The CDR3 DNA reads TGTGCCAGCAGCTTCTCGGGGTTCGGAGAGACCCAGTACTTC.

The rearrangement joins TRBV5-4 to TRBJ2-3; TRBD2 aligns across 9 bases. Germline lookup yields CDR1 SGHNT and CDR2 YYREEE (reference sequence). V gave up 4 bases and J gave up 2 bases; unmatched junction bases: 11. There are 17 residues in the CDR3. CDR3 DNA: TGTGCCAGCAGCCCATTTTTGGCGGGAGGGCCCACAGATACGCAGTATTTT. Translated: CASSPFLAGGPTDTQYF.

V is TRBV6-5 and J is TRBJ1-6, with a weak D call TRBD1 (5 bases). The CDR3 covers 13 residues. Germline CDR1 and CDR2: MNHEY and SVGAGI. The V and J ends lost 3 bases and 10 bases respectively, with 10 bases between them. CDR3 DNA: TGTGCCAGCAGTTATGAGGGGAGGTCACCCCTCCACTTT. Its protein is CASSYEGRSPLHF.

V usage is TRBV7-6 and J usage is TRBJ2-1; 9 bases fit TRBD2. The length of the CDR3 is 15 residues. From germline, CDR1 is SGHVS and CDR2 FNYEAQ. The junction had 10 bases not matched to a gene; V was cut back by 5 bases and J by 8 bases. CDR3 sequence: CASSAAGGRVDEQFF. CDR3 nucleotide sequence: TGTGCCAGCAGCGCAGCCGGCGGGAGGGTCGATGAGCAGTTCTTC.

The chain carries TRBV7-2 and TRBJ1-5; 7 positions match TRBD1. The CDR3 is 13 amino acids. V lost 5 bases, J lost 6 bases, and 4 bases stayed unmatched. Germline V gene sequence: CDR1 SGHTA, CDR2 FQGNSA. DNA of the CDR3: TGTGCCAGCAGCCAGGGGGGGAGTCAGCCCCAGCATTTT. Protein product: CASSQGGSQPQHF.

The chain is built from TRBV7-9 and TRBJ1-1, with D possibly TRBD1 on 5 matching bases. V lost 5 bases to trimming and J lost 1 base, with 11 bases between them. CDR1 and CDR2 (germline): SEHNR, FQNEAQ (reference sequence). The CDR3 contains 14 residues. This CDR3 is CASSRGGSNTEAFF. As DNA, the CDR3 is TGTGCCAGCAGCCGCGGGGGATCGAACACTGAAGCTTTCTTT.

The rearrangement links TRBV29-1 to TRBJ2-3; no firm D call. This CDR3 is built from 11 residues. Germline V gene sequence: CDR1 SQVTM, CDR2 ANQGSEA. V lost 7 bases to trimming and J lost 10 bases, with 15 bases between them. CDR3 protein: CSAQQKASQYF. The CDR3, as DNA: TGCAGCGCCCAGCAGAAGGCGTCGCAGTATTTT.

This sequence joins TRBV6-5 and TRBJ1-2; weak D call: TRBD1 (5 bases). Germline CDR1 is MNHEY and CDR2 is SVGAGI. The CDR3 totals 16 residues. V was clipped by 1 base and J by 0 bases, with 12 bases between them. The CDR3 spells CASSYFLSRANYGYTF. The DNA for the CDR3 is TGTGCCAGCAGTTACTTCTTGAGCAGGGCTAACTATGGCTACACCTTC.

In its sample, this clone was seen once. Other DNA sequences in the sample encode the same CDR3. The rearrangement links TRBV6-6 to TRBJ1-1; D is uncertain. CDR1 is MNHNY and CDR2 is SVGAGI in the germline V gene (reference sequence). CDR3 length: 13 residues. V was trimmed by 1 base and J by 0 bases, leaving 3 bases between them. The CDR3 here is CASSYLVNTEAFF. The CDR3 DNA is TGTGCCAGCAGTTACTTGGTGAACACTGAAGCTTTCTTT.

The chain uses TRBV2 and TRBJ1-5; D unresolved. The length of the CDR3 is 14 residues. Germline V lookup: CDR1 SNHLY, CDR2 FYNNEI. The V end was cut by 2 bases, the J end by 0 bases, with 5 bases between. CDR3 coding DNA: TGTGCCAGCAGTGAACCATATAGCAATCAGCCCCAGCATTTT. It translates to CASSEPYSNQPQHF.

The V call is TRBV9, the J call TRBJ2-1; 10 bases are shared with TRBD1. Germline values: CDR1 SGDLS, CDR2 YYNGEE. The ends lost 7 bases at V and 7 bases at J; junction bases unmatched: 8. The CDR3 is made up of 14 amino acids. The CDR3 region has the DNA TGTGCCAGCTCCGGGACAGGGGTTTGGAATGAGCAGTTCTTC. As protein: CASSGTGVWNEQFF.

The J gene is TRBJ1-2, the V gene TRBV6-6; perhaps TRBD1 as D (5 bases). V lost 3 bases, J lost 6 bases, and 11 bases lay in between. This CDR3 is 13 amino acids long. Germline CDR1 is MNHNY and CDR2 is SVGAGI (reference sequence). CDR3 protein: CASSYSGGDGYTF. CDR3 nucleotides: TGTGCCAGCAGTTATTCGGGGGGTGATGGCTACACCTTC.